These 24 T cell receptor beta chains came from one sample sequenced in a study of T cells in Graves' hyperthyroidism and ophthalmopathy. Amplified regions were TCR beta CDR3 sequences from RNA transcripts. With the HTBI primer set, the TCR CDR3 went through a first round of RT-PCR. TCRdb recomputed calls from the multiplex PCR reads with MiXCR, one row per CDR3 protein. The sample yields over 400,000 distinct CDR3 sequences, about 15% seen once. The sequenced sample was blood. The source is a man aged 18 to 35 with Graves' ophthalmopathy.

This sequence joins TRBV9 and TRBJ2-2; D tentatively reads TRBD1 or TRBD2 (5 bases each). Germline V gene data show CDR1 as SGDLS and CDR2 as YYNGEE. The CDR3 is made up of 16 amino acids. The V and J ends lost 2 bases and 10 bases respectively, with 21 bases between them. The CDR3 bases are TGTGCCAGCAGCGTTGAAGCCGGGGCCTTCGGGGTGGAGCTGTTTTTT. Its protein is CASSVEAGAFGVELFF.

The sample holds many counts of this clonotype. The chain carries TRBV6-1 and TRBJ2-1; weak D call: TRBD1 (7 bases). V was clipped by 7 bases and J by 6 bases, with 19 bases between them. This CDR3 comprises 15 residues. Germline V lookup: CDR1 MNHNS, CDR2 SASEGT. The CDR3 sequence is CASTKGGGGRNEQFF. The CDR3 DNA follows: TGTGCCAGCACCAAAGGAGGGGGCGGGCGCAATGAGCAGTTCTTC.

This clonotype has a count of ten or more. V is TRBV11-2 and J is TRBJ1-2; 8 bases align to TRBD1. CDR1 is SGHAT and CDR2 is FQNNGV in the germline V gene. Trimming removed 4 bases from V and 8 bases from J; junction bases left unmatched: 6. This CDR3 is 13 amino acids long. The CDR3: CASSYAGGRGYTF. The CDR3 nucleotides are TGTGCCAGCAGCTACGCAGGGGGCAGGGGCTACACCTTC.

With regard to this clonotype: A read error may account for a junction end that differs from germline. The chain couples TRBV7-9 to TRBJ1-3, with D unclear. Per the germline V gene, CDR1 is SEHNR and CDR2 is FQNEAQ (reference sequence). This CDR3 has 16 amino acids. The CDR3 spells CASSLVGPYSGDTIYF. CDR3 DNA: TGTGCCAGCAGCTTAGTAGGGCCCTACTCTGGAGACACCATATATTTT.

This clonotype showed up many times. This chain connects TRBV20-1 to TRBJ2-1; D is uncertain. The V gene's germline CDR1 is DFQATT and CDR2 SNEGSKA (reference sequence). V dropped 6 bases and J dropped 5 bases, with 8 bases sitting between them. The CDR3 runs to 11 residues. The CDR3 spells CSAFGHNEQFF. The CDR3 bases are TGCAGTGCATTCGGGCACAATGAGCAGTTCTTC.

This clonotype was seen at least ten times. CDR3 DNA: TGTGCCAGCTCATTCGGCGTCGGATCCTCGGGCACCATATATTTT. It encodes CASSFGVGSSGTIYF. This chain connects TRBV18 to TRBJ1-3; D is uncertain. The CDR3 is 15 amino acids. V was pared by 5 bases and J by 9 bases, with 20 bases between. Germline assignment: CDR1 KGHSH and CDR2 LQKENI.

This clonotype was detected ten times or more. The V call is TRBV6-1, the J call TRBJ2-7, with D unclear. The V and J ends lost 7 bases and 3 bases respectively, with 10 bases between them. The CDR3 length is 12 residues. Germline V CDR1 and CDR2: MNHNS, SASEGT. The chain's CDR3 is CASILGDYEQYF. CDR3 DNA sequence: TGTGCCAGCATTCTTGGGGACTACGAGCAGTACTTC.

The gene calls are TRBV19 and TRBJ1-2, with 7 bases lining up with TRBD1. In germline, CDR1 is LNHDA, CDR2 SQIVND (reference sequence). The V and J ends lost 6 bases and 4 bases, in that order; junction bases with no gene match: 8. The CDR3 sequence is 14 residues long. CDR3 nucleotide sequence: TGTGCCAGTAGACAGGGGACAGAAGGCTATGGCTACACCTTC. Protein sequence: CASRQGTEGYGYTF.

The sample holds many counts of this clonotype. The rearrangement uses TRBV7-8 and TRBJ2-1; no reliable D call. The CDR3 spans 15 residues. V was cut by 5 bases and J by 2 bases, with 13 bases left in between. Germline values: CDR1 SGHVS, CDR2 FQNEAQ. CDR3 DNA sequence: TGTGCCAGCAGCCCCCGTATCGAAACCTACAATGAGCAGTTCTTC. Encoded protein: CASSPRIETYNEQFF. The whole variable domain, remainder taken from reference TRBV7-8 and TRBJ2-1, is GAGVSQSPRYKVAKRGQDVALRCDPISGHVSLFWYQQALGQGPEFLTYFQNEAQLDKSGLPSDRFFAERPEGSVSTLKIQRTQQEDSAVYLCASSPRIETYNEQFFGPGTRLTVL.

This clonotype was seen ten or more times. CDR3 loop: CASSPRDRAPNYGYTF. CDR3 DNA sequence: TGTGCCAGCAGCCCCCGGGACAGGGCCCCCAACTATGGCTACACCTTC. The rearrangement joins TRBV11-3 to TRBJ1-2; 9 nucleotides agree with TRBD1. Germline CDR1 and CDR2: SGHNT and YENEEA. CDR3 size: 16 residues. The V and J ends lost 5 bases and 2 bases, in that order; junction bases with no gene match: 9.

This clonotype was seen many times. J is TRBJ2-1 and V is TRBV6-1; D unclear. The CDR3 has 14 residues. V was clipped by 8 bases and J by 0 bases, with 11 bases between them. CDR1 and CDR2 (germline): MNHNS, SASEGT. The CDR3 region is CASARQSSYNEQFF. CDR3 coding DNA: TGTGCCAGCGCACGGCAGAGCTCCTACAATGAGCAGTTCTTC.

CDR3: CASSIRQGTGELFF. The CDR3 nucleotides are TGTGCCAGCAGCATAAGACAGGGAACCGGGGAGCTGTTTTTT. The chain is built from TRBV7-2 and TRBJ2-2, with 7 bases that match TRBD1. The trim removed 5 bases at V and 5 bases at J, leaving 5 bases unmatched. Germline V lookup: CDR1 SGHTA, CDR2 FQGNSA. The CDR3 runs to 14 residues.

In DNA form, the CDR3 reads TGTGCCAGCAGCTCTGGGACAGGGGGCGGCGAGCAGTACTTC. Amino acids: CASSSGTGGGEQYF. The V call is TRBV7-9, the J call TRBJ2-7, with 12 bases that match TRBD1. This CDR3 is 14 amino acids long. Germline loops: CDR1 SEHNR, CDR2 FQNEAQ (reference sequence). Unmatched junction bases numbered 4, after V lost 4 bases and J lost 6 bases.

This chain's CDR3 is CSANGGGTGMGNEQFF. The CDR3 DNA is TGCAGTGCCAACGGTGGGGGGACAGGGATGGGCAATGAGCAGTTCTTC. The chain carries TRBV20-1 and TRBJ2-1; 9 positions agree with TRBD1. The CDR3 loop spans 16 amino acids. V lost 6 bases and J lost 6; bases outside the gene matches: 15. From germline, CDR1 is DFQATT and CDR2 SNEGSKA (reference sequence).

This clonotype was seen a handful of times. The rearrangement joins TRBV6-4 to TRBJ2-3; no clear D. Between the trimmed V and J ends, which lost 2 bases and 4 bases, there was a span of 10 bases. The germline gives CDR1 MRHNA, CDR2 SNTAGT. CDR3 size: 14 residues. The CDR3 nucleotides read TGTGCCAGCAGTGACGAGGTGGGGTCAGATACGCAGTATTTT. This sequence encodes CASSDEVGSDTQYF.

This clonotype occurred many times. The chain is built from TRBV19 and TRBJ2-2; weak D call: TRBD1 (6 bases). Germline CDR1 reads LNHDA; CDR2 reads SQIVND (reference sequence). This CDR3 has 14 residues. V was shortened by 6 bases and J by 0 bases, with 8 bases between the two germline ends. The CDR3 region is CASRQGSNTGELFF. CDR3 bases: TGTGCCAGTAGGCAGGGGTCGAACACCGGGGAGCTGTTTTTT.

The rearrangement links TRBV29-1 to TRBJ2-2, with 9 bases identical to TRBD1. The ends lost 0 bases at V and 6 bases at J; junction bases unmatched: 5. Germline values: CDR1 SQVTM, CDR2 ANQGSEA. This CDR3 region has 15 residues. As DNA, the CDR3 is TGCAGCGTTGAAGAGGCGACAGGGGGGGCCGGGGAGCTGTTTTTT. Its protein is CSVEEATGGAGELFF.

The rearrangement uses TRBV6-2 or TRBV6-3 and TRBJ2-1; the D is unclear. The CDR3 has 12 amino acids. The V gene's germline CDR1 is MNHEY and CDR2 SVGEGT. With 4 bases removed from V and 3 bases from J, the gap between germline ends came to 4 bases. CDR3 residues: CASSSYYNEQFF. The CDR3 DNA follows: TGTGCCAGCAGTTCATACTACAATGAGCAGTTCTTC.

This clonotype has a count of ten or more. The rearrangement links TRBV7-9 to TRBJ1-6; D ambiguous. Germline V gives CDR1 SEHNR, CDR2 FQNEAQ (reference sequence). Trimming stripped 1 base from V and 8 bases from J, with 9 bases between. CDR3 size: 14 residues. CDR3 nucleotide sequence: TGTGCCAGCAGCTTAGAACAGCAGCATTCACCCCTCCACTTT. Protein: CASSLEQQHSPLHF.

The CDR3 reads CASRTYWDGGHNEQFF. The CDR3 DNA reads TGTGCCAGCAGGACCTACTGGGACGGGGGTCACAATGAGCAGTTCTTC. The chain has TRBV6-1 and TRBJ2-1; D perhaps matches TRBD2 (6 bases). The CDR3 extends over 16 amino acids. Trimming cost V 6 bases and J 5 bases, with 20 bases left between them. The germline V gene has CDR1 MNHNS and CDR2 SASEGT.

This clonotype was picked up many times. V usage is TRBV29-1 and J usage is TRBJ1-1; D is unclear. V dropped 4 bases and J dropped 10 bases, with 10 bases sitting between them. CDR1 and CDR2 (germline): SQVTM, ANQGSEA. This CDR3 comprises 10 residues. CDR3 loop: CSVGVNRAFF. CDR3 DNA: TGCAGCGTTGGAGTAAATAGAGCTTTCTTT.

This clonotype was observed at least ten times. This chain joins TRBV27 and TRBJ2-3; D remains unclear. Trimming left V 1 base short and J 0 bases short, with 11 bases between. This CDR3 region has 16 residues. Germline V gene sequence: CDR1 MNHEY, CDR2 SMNVEV (reference sequence). For the CDR3, the DNA is TGTGCCAGCAGTTTATTAACCGTGAGCAGCACAGATACGCAGTATTTT. It specifies CASSLLTVSSTDTQYF.

The sample holds many counts of this clonotype. One end of the junction fails to match germline, which may point to a read error. CDR3: CASSQNTGELFF. DNA for the CDR3: TGTGCCAGCAGTCAAAACACCGGGGAGCTGTTTTTT. The rearrangement links TRBV5-1 to TRBJ2-2; D remains unclear. CDR3 length equals 12 residues. Per the germline V gene, CDR1 is SGHRS and CDR2 is YFSETQ.

This chain links TRBV4-1 with TRBJ2-2; a weak D match, TRBD1 (5 bases). Germline V gene sequence: CDR1 MGHRA, CDR2 YSYEKL. This CDR3 spans 15 amino acids. Trimming removed 1 base at V and 0 bases at J, with 6 bases between. Written as DNA, the CDR3 is TGCGCCAGCAGCCAAGGACAGACGAACACCGGGGAGCTGTTTTTT. This encodes CASSQGQTNTGELFF.